The 2 T cell receptor beta chains below were found in one sample sequenced in a study of a mutant IDH1 vaccine in newly diagnosed glioma. The data were produced by immunoSEQ multiplex PCR, yet TCRdb's version contains in-frame clones alone and is incomplete. The sample shows around 41,000 clones, 84% of them seen only once. Time point indicated: week 11, during vaccination. A single vaccine dose contained 300 ug of mutant IDH1 20-mer peptide, and topical imiquimod was used with it. These receptors have no known antigen. The sequencing here drew on PBMCs, taken from a glioma patient whose treatment included an IDH1 peptide vaccine. These receptors all stem from a man aged 35 to 55 with glioma.

V gene TRBV7-9 combines with J gene TRBJ2-7, with TRBD2 matching over 11 bases. CDR3 length: 14 amino acids. Germline CDR1 is SEHNR and CDR2 is FQNEAQ (reference sequence). The trim removed 5 bases at V and 6 bases at J, leaving 6 bases unmatched. The CDR3 sequence is CASSPLAGVGEQYF. CDR3 DNA sequence: TGTGCCAGCAGCCCACTAGCGGGAGTTGGCGAGCAGTACTTC.

CDR3 DNA sequence: TGTGCCAGAAGCTTGGAACAGAGCTCCTACGAGCAGTACTTC. Its translation: CARSLEQSSYEQYF. The chain combines TRBV5-3 with TRBJ2-7, with D unresolved. TRBV5-3 falls under the ORF class, with uncertain function. The CDR3 has 14 residues. V lost 0 bases and J lost 0, with 7 bases in between.